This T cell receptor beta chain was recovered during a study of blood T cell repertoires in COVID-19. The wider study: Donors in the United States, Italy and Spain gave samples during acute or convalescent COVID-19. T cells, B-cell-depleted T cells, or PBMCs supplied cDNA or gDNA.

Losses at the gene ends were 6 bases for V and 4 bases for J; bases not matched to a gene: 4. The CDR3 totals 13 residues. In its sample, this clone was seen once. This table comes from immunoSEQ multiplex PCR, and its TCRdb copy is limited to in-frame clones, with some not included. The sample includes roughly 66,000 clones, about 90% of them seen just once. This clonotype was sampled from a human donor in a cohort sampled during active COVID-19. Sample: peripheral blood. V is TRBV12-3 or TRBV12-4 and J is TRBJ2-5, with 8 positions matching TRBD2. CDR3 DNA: TGTGCCAGCAGCGGGGGGGCGTCAGAGACCCAGTACTTC. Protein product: CASSGGASETQYF.